These 24 T cell receptor beta chains share one sample of origin, sequenced in a study of vaccination and CD4 T cells after COVID-19. As for treatment: approximately 11-day PBMC culture with coronavirus spike peptide pools or control peptides (ViraFEST assay). An Oncomine TCR Beta short-read assay was used to sequence the DNA from cultured CD4+ T cells. TCRdb fed the PCR reads into MiXCR, producing one record per CDR3 protein. The sample holds 4,500 or so distinct CDR3 sequences, roughly 42% seen once. These receptors' antigens are unknown. Sequencing was carried out using CD4+ T cells from blood, cultured in vitro. The receptors originated from a human donor who had recovered from COVID-19.

The J gene is TRBJ1-4, the V gene TRBV5-1; unclear D gene. V lost 0 bases, J lost 6 bases, and 12 bases lay in between. The length of the CDR3 is 15 residues. Germline assignment: CDR1 SGHRS and CDR2 YFSETQ. The DNA of the CDR3 is TGCGCCAGCAGCTTGGCTGGGCAGGAGGATGAAAAACTGTTTTTT. Residues: CASSLAGQEDEKLFF.

The chain couples TRBV12-3 or TRBV12-4 to TRBJ2-5; D remains ambiguous. This CDR3 is built from 13 residues. V was cut by 7 bases and J by 4 bases, with 13 bases left in between. CDR3 coding DNA: TGTGCCAGCAAGGGTGTCCTGGGAGAGACCCAGTACTTC. It yields the protein CASKGVLGETQYF.

The chain employs TRBV15 and TRBJ2-2; 9 bases fit TRBD2. The CDR3 covers 13 residues. V lost 5 bases to trimming and J lost 5 bases; unmatched junction nucleotides: 0. CDR1 is LNHNV and CDR2 is YYDKDF in the germline V gene (reference sequence). DNA for the CDR3: TGTGCCACCAGCCTAGCGGGAACCGGGGAGCTGTTTTTT. It translates to CATSLAGTGELFF.

J is TRBJ2-7 and V is TRBV30, with no clear D. CDR1 and CDR2 (germline): GTSNPN, SVGIG (reference sequence). V lost 4 bases, J lost 2 bases, and 9 bases lay in between. The CDR3 has 12 amino acids. The CDR3 region is CAWTGAAYEQYF. DNA of the CDR3: TGTGCCTGGACAGGCGCCGCCTACGAGCAGTACTTC.

The J gene is TRBJ2-3, the V gene TRBV10-3, with 9 bases identical to TRBD1. CDR3 size: 15 residues. CDR1 ENHRY and CDR2 SYGVKD come from the germline V gene. The CDR3 here is CTSARDRVFTDTQYF. For the CDR3, the DNA is TGTACCTCCGCCCGGGACAGGGTGTTCACAGATACGCAGTATTTT.

The V call is TRBV20-1, the J call TRBJ2-7; 12 nucleotides agree with TRBD1. V trimming: 8 bases; J trimming: 3 bases; junction bases outside the gene matches: 11. CDR1 and CDR2 (germline): DFQATT, SNEGSKA (reference sequence). The CDR3 is made up of 15 amino acids. As DNA, the CDR3 is TGCAGTTCTACCCCCCGGGACAGGGGGCTCTACGAGCAGTACTTC. Translating it yields CSSTPRDRGLYEQYF.

The chain recombines TRBV20-1 with TRBJ2-1, with D possibly matching TRBD2 (5 bases). The V gene's germline CDR1 is DFQATT and CDR2 SNEGSKA (reference sequence). CDR3 length: 13 residues. V dropped 2 bases and J dropped 4 bases, with 9 bases sitting between them. The chain's CDR3 is CSARTSGYNEQFF. The CDR3 nucleotides are TGCAGTGCTAGAACCAGCGGTTACAATGAGCAGTTCTTC.

The chain joins TRBV18 to TRBJ2-3, with 7 positions matching TRBD2. This CDR3 is 14 amino acids long. CDR1 and CDR2 from the germline V gene are KGHSH and LQKENI. The V and J ends lost 5 bases and 6 bases, in that order; junction bases with no gene match: 8. The CDR3 DNA reads as TGTGCCAGCTCAACCGGGACGGGGGGTGATACGCAGTATTTT. Amino acid sequence: CASSTGTGGDTQYF. Supplemented by reference TRBV18 and TRBJ2-3, the full variable domain reads NAGVMQNPRHLVRRRGQEARLRCSPMKGHSHVYWYRQLPEEGLKFMVYLQKENIIDESGMPKERFSAEFPKEGPSILRIQQVVRGDSAAYFCASSTGTGGDTQYFGPGTRLTVL.

The count of this clonotype is one. The chain links TRBV3-1 to TRBJ1-5; 8 nucleotides line up with TRBD1. The CDR3 runs to 16 residues. With 0 bases clipped from V and 5 bases from J, the junction kept 6 bases outside the gene matches. Germline V gene lookup returns CDR1 LGHDT and CDR2 YNNKEL (reference sequence). Here the CDR3 DNA reads TGTGCCAGCAGCCAAGATAGGCAGGGGGCGGATCAGCCCCAGCATTTT. Translating it yields CASSQDRQGADQPQHF.

The chain carries TRBV5-4 and TRBJ2-3; 9 positions agree with TRBD2. The CDR3 sequence is 16 residues long. J gave up 2 bases and V 4 bases, and 8 bases lay outside the gene matches. CDR1 and CDR2 from the germline V gene are SGHNT and YYREEE (reference sequence). This CDR3 is CASSPGAGGYTDTQYF. The CDR3 bases are TGTGCCAGCAGCCCCGGTGCGGGGGGGTACACAGATACGCAGTATTTT.

The chain has TRBV7-2 and TRBJ2-5, with D possibly TRBD2 on 5 matching bases. Germline V gene data show CDR1 as SGHTA and CDR2 as FQGNSA. There are 14 residues in the CDR3. Trimming took 2 bases from V and 5 from J, leaving 12 bases between them. This CDR3 reads CASSLRRVSETQYF. The CDR3 bases are TGTGCCAGCAGCTTACGGCGGGTTTCGGAGACCCAGTACTTC.

The chain employs TRBV11-3 and TRBJ1-2; no reliable D call. The germline V gene encodes CDR1 SGHNT and CDR2 YENEEA. The CDR3 is 12 amino acids. Trimming shortened V by 0 bases and J by 7 bases, and 6 bases separated the two germline ends. CDR3 DNA: TGTGCCAGCAGCTTAGATTTGGGTGGCTACACCTTC. Translation gives CASSLDLGGYTF.

The V call is TRBV20-1, the J call TRBJ1-1; 9 nucleotides agree with TRBD1. This CDR3 spans 14 amino acids. J lost 4 bases, V lost 6 bases, and 9 bases had no gene match. From germline, CDR1 is DFQATT and CDR2 SNEGSKA (reference sequence). The CDR3 reads CSAPGQGLGTEAFF. As DNA, the CDR3 is TGCAGTGCGCCGGGACAGGGATTGGGCACTGAAGCTTTCTTT.

The chain carries TRBV5-4 and TRBJ2-7, with D possibly TRBD1 on 6 matching bases. Trimming cost V 4 bases and J 1 base, with 15 bases left between them. This CDR3 is 15 amino acids long. CDR1 and CDR2 from the germline V gene are SGHNT and YYREEE (reference sequence). CDR3: CASSPGGRASYEQYF. For the CDR3, the DNA is TGTGCCAGCAGCCCTGGGGGCAGGGCATCCTACGAGCAGTACTTC.

The chain joins TRBV2 to TRBJ2-3; TRBD2 agrees at 13 bases. Germline V CDR1 and CDR2: SNHLY, FYNNEI. V trimming: 5 bases; J trimming: 4 bases; junction bases outside the gene matches: 0. CDR3 size: 14 residues. The CDR3 reads CASSTSGGADTQYF. CDR3 nucleotides: TGTGCCAGCAGTACTAGCGGGGGGGCAGATACGCAGTATTTT. The variable domain in full, completed from reference TRBV2 and TRBJ2-3, reads EPEVTQTPSHQVTQMGQEVILRCVPISNHLYFYWYRQILGQKVEFLVSFYNNEISEKSEIFDDQFSVERPDGSNFTLKIRSTKLEDSAMYFCASSTSGGADTQYFGPGTRLTVL.

This clonotype came up a few times. The V gene is TRBV27, the J gene TRBJ2-7; TRBD1 aligns across 7 bases. Trimming at V came to 4 bases and at J to 3 bases, leaving 9 bases not matched to a gene. The CDR3 consists of 15 residues. Germline-derived CDR1 and CDR2 are MNHEY and SMNVEV (reference sequence). CDR3 residues: CASSSSDRWDYEQYF. CDR3 nucleotides: TGTGCCAGCAGTTCGTCGGACAGGTGGGACTACGAGCAGTACTTC.

The chain carries TRBV24-1 and TRBJ2-5; no firm D call. The CDR3 contains 14 residues. The germline V and J ends were trimmed by 6 bases and 5 bases, with 15 bases remaining between them. Per germline, CDR1 KGHDR and CDR2 SFDVKD. In DNA form, the CDR3 reads TGTGCCACCAGTCTGGCCGGACCGGTGGAGACCCAGTACTTC. Amino acids: CATSLAGPVETQYF.

The CDR3 spells CSARAGSQPQHF. The CDR3 region has the DNA TGCAGTGCTAGGGCGGGGAGTCAGCCCCAGCATTTT. V gene TRBV20-1 combines with J gene TRBJ1-5; no reliable D call. The germline V and J ends were trimmed by 3 bases and 6 bases, with 9 bases remaining between them. This CDR3 region has 12 residues. Germline-derived CDR1 and CDR2 are DFQATT and SNEGSKA (reference sequence).

The chain employs TRBV7-8 and TRBJ2-3; 8 nucleotides line up with TRBD2. The V gene's germline CDR1 is SGHVS and CDR2 FQNEAQ. V shed 0 bases and J 2 bases; nucleotides not matched to a gene: 13. The CDR3 is 19 amino acids. The CDR3 DNA is TGTGCCAGCAGCTTAGCCCGCTTCGGGACTAGAAAATTCACAGATACGCAGTATTTT. It encodes CASSLARFGTRKFTDTQYF. The full variable domain, rest sourced from reference TRBV7-8 and TRBJ2-3, is GAGVSQSPRYKVAKRGQDVALRCDPISGHVSLFWYQQALGQGPEFLTYFQNEAQLDKSGLPSDRFFAERPEGSVSTLKIQRTQQEDSAVYLCASSLARFGTRKFTDTQYFGPGTRLTVL.

The chain combines TRBV5-1 with TRBJ2-1; 16 bases are a match to TRBD2. This CDR3 has 15 residues. The J segment lost 8 bases and the V segment lost 4 bases, leaving 3 bases of the junction unmatched. Germline assignment: CDR1 SGHRS and CDR2 YFSETQ. As DNA, the CDR3 is TGCGCCAGCAGCCCGGGACTAGCGGGAGGGGATGAGCAGTTCTTC. It codes for CASSPGLAGGDEQFF.

This clonotype was counted a few times. The chain recombines TRBV19 with TRBJ2-7, with 10 bases lining up with TRBD2. Germline V CDR1 and CDR2: LNHDA, SQIVND (reference sequence). The CDR3 has 16 residues. V lost 1 base, J lost 4 bases, and 7 bases stayed unmatched. This CDR3 is CASSIGSSGSLYEQYF. In nucleotides, the CDR3 is TGTGCCAGTAGTATAGGTTCTAGCGGGAGTCTATACGAGCAGTACTTC.

This clonotype was observed a few times. In nucleotides, the CDR3 is TGTGCCATCCGGGAGGTCGGAGAGACCCAGTACTTC. Translation gives CAIREVGETQYF. The gene calls are TRBV10-3 and TRBJ2-5, with TRBD2 matching over 7 bases. The CDR3 sequence is 12 residues long. The germline V gene encodes CDR1 ENHRY and CDR2 SYGVKD. The V and J ends lost 8 bases and 4 bases, in that order; junction bases with no gene match: 4.

This clonotype was counted a few times. The chain is built from TRBV20-1 and TRBJ2-3; D possibly corresponds to TRBD1 (5 bases). Trimming removed 0 bases at V and 6 bases at J, with 13 bases between. There are 14 residues in the CDR3. Germline V gene lookup returns CDR1 DFQATT and CDR2 SNEGSKA (reference sequence). In DNA, the CDR3 is TGCAGTGCTAGAGATATAAGGGGATCGGATACGCAGTATTTT. As protein: CSARDIRGSDTQYF.

V gene TRBV20-1 combines with J gene TRBJ1-2; D is possibly TRBD1 (5 bases). Trimming shortened V by 3 bases and J by 4 bases, and 15 bases separated the two germline ends. Germline lookup yields CDR1 DFQATT and CDR2 SNEGSKA (reference sequence). The CDR3 runs to 14 residues. The CDR3 spells CSASVGARSYGYTF. As DNA, the CDR3 is TGCAGTGCTAGTGTAGGGGCGCGAAGCTATGGCTACACCTTC.